This passage covers 5 T cell receptor beta chains from one sample sequenced in a study of T cells after yellow fever vaccination. A single record per CDR3 protein comes from TCRdb applying MiXCR to the 5' RACE reads. The top ten hold roughly a fifth of the sample, which has fewer than 350,000 distinct CDR3 sequences, roughly 4.3% seen once. The source was PBMCs, collected 15 days after the yellow fever booster vaccination. These receptors originate from a man younger than 35 who received the YFV17D yellow fever vaccine.

This clonotype turned up a few times. The chain is built from TRBV30 and TRBJ1-2; possibly TRBD1 for D (6 bases). V lost 8 bases and J 9 bases, leaving 22 bases between the germline ends. In germline, CDR1 is GTSNPN, CDR2 SVGIG (reference sequence). This CDR3 is built from 13 residues. CDR3 residues: CAARDTASPRYTF. CDR3 DNA: TGTGCCGCCCGGGACACCGCATCGCCCCGCTACACCTTC.

There are a few counts of this clonotype. The J gene is TRBJ2-7, the V gene TRBV9; 13 bases line up with TRBD2. The length of the CDR3 is 16 residues. Germline V CDR1 and CDR2: SGDLS, YYNGEE. V lost 4 bases to trimming and J lost 0 bases; unmatched junction nucleotides: 4. CDR3 residues: CASSHGLAGDSYEQYF. In DNA, the CDR3 is TGTGCCAGCAGCCATGGACTAGCGGGGGACTCCTACGAGCAGTACTTC. Complete variable domain (other parts from reference TRBV9 and TRBJ2-7): DSGVTQTPKHLITATGQRVTLRCSPRSGDLSVYWYQQSLDQGLQFLIQYYNGEERAKGNILERFSAQQFPDLHSELNLSSLELGDSALYFCASSHGLAGDSYEQYFGPGTRLTVT.

The chain carries TRBV5-1 and TRBJ1-2, with 7 bases identical to TRBD1. This CDR3 spans 16 amino acids. Germline CDR1 SGHRS, CDR2 YFSETQ. V shed 0 bases and J 4 bases; nucleotides not matched to a gene: 9. CDR3 protein: CASSLAGQGESYGYTF. In nucleotides, the CDR3 is TGCGCCAGCAGCTTGGCCGGGCAGGGGGAGAGCTATGGCTACACCTTC.

This clonotype showed up many times. The J gene is TRBJ2-5, the V gene TRBV28; the D gene is possibly TRBD1 (6 bases). Germline CDR1 is MDHEN and CDR2 is SYDVKM. V shed 8 bases and J shed 12 bases, with 22 bases lying between them. The CDR3 is 13 amino acids. CDR3 coding DNA: TGTGCCAGCTCCAGTGCAGGGGAGTGGAAAGAGTACTTC. The encoded protein is CASSSAGEWKEYF.

The CDR3, as DNA: TGTGCCAGCAGCTTAAAGCGGGAGACTGAAGCTTTCTTT. It yields the protein CASSLKRETEAFF. The J gene is TRBJ1-1, the V gene TRBV7-2; the D is unclear. Germline V gene lookup returns CDR1 SGHTA and CDR2 FQGNSA. The ends were cut back, 2 bases at V and 5 bases at J, with 9 bases in the middle. CDR3 length: 13 amino acids. Looking up the rest from reference TRBV7-2 and TRBJ1-1 gives the full variable domain: GAGVSQSPSNKVTEKGKDVELRCDPISGHTALYWYRQSLGQGLEFLIYFQGNSAPDKSGLPSDRFSAERTGGSVSTLTIQRTQQEDSAVYLCASSLKRETEAFFGQGTRLTVV.